Listed here are 29 T cell receptor beta chains from one sample, sequenced in a study of cytomegalovirus exposure and HLA in healthy donors. Libraries were prepared by immunoSEQ multiplex PCR; TCRdb keeps only in-frame clonotypes and omits some of them. Among under 200,000 clones, approximately 89% were seen once, and the ten largest hold over 4%. Sequenced material: PBMCs. These receptors originate from a man aged 18 to 29 in good health and CMV-seropositive.

The V gene is TRBV30, the J gene TRBJ2-7; D unclear. Trimming left V 3 bases short and J 2 bases short, with 11 bases between. Germline V gene lookup returns CDR1 GTSNPN and CDR2 SVGIG (reference sequence). This CDR3 region has 13 residues. For the CDR3, the DNA is TGTGCCTGGAGCAGAGGCGAGGCCTACGAGCAGTACTTC. It yields the protein CAWSRGEAYEQYF.

In this sample, this clone turned up once. V and J are TRBV27 and TRBJ2-1; 12 nucleotides align to TRBD2. Germline V gene lookup returns CDR1 MNHEY and CDR2 SMNVEV (reference sequence). The CDR3 extends over 17 amino acids. V lost 5 bases and J lost 3; bases outside the gene matches: 8. The CDR3 sequence: CASSADLAGGGYNEQFF. The CDR3 DNA sequence: TGTGCCAGCAGTGCCGACCTAGCGGGAGGGGGCTACAATGAGCAGTTCTTC.

This clone was seen more than once but under ten times. The chain employs TRBV30 and TRBJ1-1, with D maybe TRBD1 (6 bases). The V end was cut by 0 bases, the J end by 1 base, with 21 bases between. This CDR3 contains 18 residues. Germline CDR1 GTSNPN, CDR2 SVGIG (reference sequence). The CDR3 sequence: CAWSVKFVDSHQNTEAFF. CDR3 DNA sequence: TGTGCCTGGAGTGTTAAGTTTGTGGACAGTCACCAGAACACTGAAGCTTTCTTT.

The rearrangement joins TRBV12-5 to TRBJ2-1; 12 positions agree with TRBD2. Trimming at V came to 3 bases and at J to 7 bases, leaving 10 bases not matched to a gene. Per the germline V gene, CDR1 is LGHNT and CDR2 is FRNRAP. This CDR3 has 17 residues. CDR3 loop: CASGFTRTSGVFNEQFF. The DNA of the CDR3 is TGTGCTAGTGGTTTCACCCGGACTAGCGGGGTTTTTAATGAGCAGTTCTTC.

This clone appeared a single time. V usage is TRBV5-1 and J usage is TRBJ2-1; 11 bases line up with TRBD2. V was clipped by 4 bases and J by 8 bases; unmatched bases: 5. The CDR3 contains 14 residues. CDR1 and CDR2 (germline): SGHRS, YFSETQ. The CDR3 spells CASSPGTSGDEQFF. The CDR3 bases are TGCGCCAGCAGCCCTGGGACTAGCGGAGATGAGCAGTTCTTC.

This chain connects TRBV5-1 to TRBJ2-3; D gene ambiguous. Germline V gene sequence: CDR1 SGHRS, CDR2 YFSETQ. The CDR3 has 13 residues. V shed 6 bases and J shed 0 bases, with 8 bases lying between them. CDR3 coding DNA: TGCGCCAGCAACAGTGATAGCACAGATACGCAGTATTTT. Protein: CASNSDSTDTQYF.

The chain uses TRBV13 and TRBJ2-6; 7 bases are shared with TRBD1. This CDR3 region has 15 residues. Trimming took 5 bases from V and 1 from J; bases not matched to a gene: 2. Germline lookup yields CDR1 PRHDT and CDR2 FYEKMQ (reference sequence). The CDR3 nucleotides read TGTGCCAGCAGCCCGACAGGGTCTGGGGCCAACGTCCTGACTTTC. Protein product: CASSPTGSGANVLTF.

This chain joins TRBV6-5 and TRBJ2-3; D might be TRBD1 (6 bases). Trimming left V 4 bases short and J 5 bases short, with 16 bases between. CDR1 MNHEY and CDR2 SVGAGI come from the germline V gene. CDR3 length equals 15 residues. DNA for the CDR3: TGTGCCAGCAGTTTCTCGCCAGGGGATGTAGATACGCAGTATTTT. The encoded protein is CASSFSPGDVDTQYF.

The chain joins TRBV9 to TRBJ1-1; TRBD1 might be the D (5 bases). Trimming left V 2 bases short and J 1 base short, with 15 bases between. Germline V gives CDR1 SGDLS, CDR2 YYNGEE. The CDR3 runs to 16 residues. This CDR3 is CASSVRPTDSNTEAFF. Written as DNA, the CDR3 is TGTGCCAGCAGCGTCCGACCGACAGATTCGAACACTGAAGCTTTCTTT.

The chain joins TRBV9 to TRBJ2-1; 14 bases align to TRBD2. The junction had 15 bases not matched to a gene; V was cut back by 0 bases and J by 4 bases. The CDR3 has 21 amino acids. In germline, CDR1 is SGDLS, CDR2 YYNGEE. This CDR3 reads CASSVGPTAHRLAGGYNEQFF. The CDR3 DNA reads TGTGCCAGCAGCGTAGGCCCGACAGCCCACCGACTAGCGGGAGGGTACAATGAGCAGTTCTTC.

The V and J genes are TRBV6-1 and TRBJ2-3; the match to TRBD2 covers 8 bases. The CDR3 has 16 residues. The junction had 9 bases not matched to a gene; V was cut back by 2 bases and J by 5 bases. Germline V lookup: CDR1 MNHNS, CDR2 SASEGT. CDR3 coding DNA: TGTGCCAGCAGTGAACTGGTCGGGAGGGGGGGAGATACGCAGTATTTT. This sequence encodes CASSELVGRGGDTQYF.

V is TRBV7-9 and J is TRBJ2-1, with a possible D match to TRBD1 (6 bases). The CDR3 extends over 14 amino acids. CDR1 is SEHNR, CDR2 FQNEAQ, per germline (reference sequence). Trimming took off 5 bases at V and 4 bases at J, with 12 bases between the two ends. CDR3 sequence (DNA): TGTGCCAGCAGCCCGCACAGGGATTACAATGAGCAGTTCTTC. Encoded protein: CASSPHRDYNEQFF.

V gene TRBV4-2 combines with J gene TRBJ2-1; D gene unclear. The germline V gene encodes CDR1 LGHNA and CDR2 YNFKEQ. Trimming pared 1 base from V and 5 bases from J, leaving 12 bases between. The CDR3 contains 15 residues. The CDR3 region has the DNA TGTGCCAGCAGCCAAGTATACGAGGCTAACAATGAGCAGTTCTTC. Translation: CASSQVYEANNEQFF.

This rearrangement joins TRBV9 to TRBJ2-1; 7 positions match TRBD2. The V gene's germline CDR1 is SGDLS and CDR2 YYNGEE. V was clipped by 3 bases and J by 8 bases; unmatched bases: 5. The CDR3 extends over 13 amino acids. This chain's CDR3 is CASSARTSDEQFF. The CDR3 DNA is TGTGCCAGCAGCGCCCGGACTAGTGATGAGCAGTTCTTC.

This chain connects TRBV9 to TRBJ2-7, with TRBD2 identical over 7 bases. V lost 3 bases, J lost 3 bases, and 6 bases stayed unmatched. This CDR3 is built from 14 residues. Germline V gene data show CDR1 as SGDLS and CDR2 as YYNGEE. The CDR3 nucleotides are TGTGCCAGCAGCGAGACTAGCTCTTTCTACGAGCAGTACTTC. Its protein product is CASSETSSFYEQYF.

V gene TRBV7-3 combines with J gene TRBJ2-7, with D uncertain. CDR1 and CDR2 from the germline V gene are SGHTA and FQGTGA. The V end lost 0 bases, the J end lost 2 bases, and 11 bases lay between the germline ends. The CDR3 is 15 residues long. CDR3 region: CASSLTGTDTYEQYF. CDR3 DNA sequence: TGTGCCAGCAGCTTAACGGGTACAGACACCTACGAGCAGTACTTC.

This chain connects TRBV7-9 to TRBJ2-1; 8 bases are shared with TRBD2. The CDR3 runs to 15 residues. The germline CDR1 and CDR2 sequences are SEHNR and FQNEAQ (reference sequence). V lost 0 bases and J lost 4; bases outside the gene matches: 2. The CDR3, as DNA: TGTGCCAGCAGCTTAGCTAGCGGGGATTACAATGAGCAGTTCTTC. Protein product: CASSLASGDYNEQFF.

CDR3 region: CASTRTPTRFWTQYF. The DNA of the CDR3 is TGTGCCAGCACTCGCACACCCACGCGGTTTTGGACCCAGTACTTC. V usage is TRBV6-9 and J usage is TRBJ2-5; D is undetermined. Germline CDR1 and CDR2: MNHGY and SVAAGI. This CDR3 comprises 15 residues. The V end lost 7 bases, the J end lost 7 bases, and 22 bases lay between the germline ends.

This chain joins TRBV5-1 and TRBJ1-1; D unresolved. The CDR3 is 13 amino acids. Per the germline V gene, CDR1 is SGHRS and CDR2 is YFSETQ. Trimming pared 4 bases from V and 3 bases from J, leaving 10 bases between. Here the CDR3 reads CASSPLDYTEAFF. Written as DNA, the CDR3 is TGCGCCAGCAGCCCCTTAGACTACACTGAAGCTTTCTTT.

J is TRBJ2-7 and V is TRBV5-1; 7 bases are shared with TRBD1. The CDR3 is made up of 14 amino acids. The V and J ends lost 0 bases and 3 bases, in that order; junction bases with no gene match: 3. Germline V lookup: CDR1 SGHRS, CDR2 YFSETQ. The CDR3 sequence is CASSLEGANYEQYF. CDR3 sequence (DNA): TGCGCCAGCAGCTTGGAGGGGGCGAACTACGAGCAGTACTTC.

The V call is TRBV9, the J call TRBJ2-5; 11 bases are a match to TRBD2. The CDR3 is made up of 15 amino acids. With V trimmed by 1 base and J by 5 bases, 4 bases remained unmatched. Germline V CDR1 and CDR2: SGDLS, YYNGEE. CDR3 sequence reads: CASSVLAGGLETQYF. The CDR3 DNA follows: TGTGCCAGCAGCGTATTAGCGGGAGGGCTCGAGACCCAGTACTTC. The full variable domain, completed using reference TRBV9 and TRBJ2-5, is DSGVTQTPKHLITATGQRVTLRCSPRSGDLSVYWYQQSLDQGLQFLIQYYNGEERAKGNILERFSAQQFPDLHSELNLSSLELGDSALYFCASSVLAGGLETQYFGPGTRLLVL.

The rearrangement joins TRBV30 to TRBJ2-3, with 7 bases lining up with TRBD2. V gave up 5 bases and J gave up 2 bases; unmatched junction bases: 7. The CDR3 has 14 residues. In germline, CDR1 is GTSNPN, CDR2 SVGIG (reference sequence). This CDR3 reads CAWRGGSTTDTQYF. The DNA of the CDR3 is TGTGCCTGGCGCGGGGGATCGACCACAGATACGCAGTATTTT.

The rearrangement uses TRBV2 and TRBJ2-5, with TRBD2 identical over 7 bases. Germline V CDR1 and CDR2: SNHLY, FYNNEI. V was pared by 2 bases and J by 2 bases, with 8 bases of the junction left unmatched. This CDR3 contains 16 residues. CDR3 region: CASSEYGGEHQETQYF. The CDR3 DNA reads as TGTGCCAGCAGTGAATATGGGGGGGAGCATCAAGAGACCCAGTACTTC.

In nucleotides, the CDR3 is TGTGCCAGCAGCGTAGAGCCCAGCACAGATACGCAGTATTTT. The encoded protein is CASSVEPSTDTQYF. The chain has TRBV9 and TRBJ2-3; D not certain. Per germline, CDR1 SGDLS and CDR2 YYNGEE. Trimming took off 0 bases at V and 0 bases at J, with 5 bases between the two ends. The CDR3 is made up of 14 amino acids.

The chain recombines TRBV5-6 with TRBJ1-4; D gene unclear. Germline V gene sequence: CDR1 SGHDT, CDR2 YYEEEE. Trimming stripped 4 bases from V and 1 base from J, with 14 bases between. The CDR3 consists of 16 residues. The DNA for the CDR3 is TGTGCCAGCAGCCCCAGGATCTTTGGAACTAATGAAAAACTGTTTTTT. Translated: CASSPRIFGTNEKLFF.

V gene TRBV11-1 combines with J gene TRBJ1-1, with 7 bases that match TRBD1. V lost 5 bases to trimming and J lost 11 bases; unmatched junction nucleotides: 8. CDR3 size: 12 residues. The germline V gene has CDR1 SGHAT and CDR2 FQDESV (reference sequence). The CDR3 bases are TGTGCCAGCAGCCCCGACAGGGTGGGGGCTTTCTTT. Its protein is CASSPDRVGAFF.

This chain uses TRBV19 with TRBJ1-1; D uncertain. Germline CDR1 reads LNHDA; CDR2 reads SQIVND (reference sequence). The V and J ends lost 2 bases and 4 bases respectively, with 14 bases between them. CDR3 size: 15 residues. CDR3 region: CASSIPGRDGTEAFF. Written as DNA, the CDR3 is TGTGCCAGTAGTATACCGGGGAGGGATGGCACTGAAGCTTTCTTT.

CDR3 in amino acids: CASSLIRVNEQFF. The CDR3, as DNA: TGTGCCAGCAGCTTAATACGGGTCAATGAGCAGTTCTTC. The chain joins TRBV11-1 to TRBJ2-1, with D uncertain. CDR1 and CDR2 from the germline V gene are SGHAT and FQDESV (reference sequence). The length of the CDR3 is 13 residues. V lost 2 bases and J lost 6, with 8 bases in between.

In this sample, this clone turned up a few times. This rearrangement joins TRBV28 to TRBJ1-1, with a weak D call TRBD1 (5 bases). The CDR3 contains 12 residues. Germline V gene lookup returns CDR1 MDHEN and CDR2 SYDVKM. Between the trimmed V and J ends, which lost 2 bases and 11 bases, there was a span of 12 bases. The CDR3 here is CASSLSRVPAFF. In DNA form, the CDR3 reads TGTGCCAGCAGTTTAAGCAGGGTGCCCGCTTTCTTT. Full variable domain (rest looked up from reference TRBV28 and TRBJ1-1): DVKVTQSSRYLVKRTGEKVFLECVQDMDHENMFWYRQDPGLGLRLIYFSYDVKMKEKGDIPEGYSVSREKKERFSLILESASTNQTSMYLCASSLSRVPAFFGQGTRLTVV.